The 8 T cell receptor beta chains below were found in one sample sequenced in a study of OX40 agonist ivuxolimab in advanced cancers. Assay used: immunoSEQ multiplex PCR; TCRdb lists only in-frame clones, some missing. Here the sample spans tens of thousands of clones, 83% being singletons. The sequences come from CD4+ or CD8+ T cells sorted from blood, collected in a trial of the OX40 agonist ivuxolimab. These receptors were taken from an adult with an advanced solid tumor such as melanoma, head and neck, liver or kidney cancer.

The chain joins TRBV18 to TRBJ2-1; TRBD1 matches 9 bases. This CDR3 is 15 amino acids long. Trimming at V came to 3 bases and at J to 7 bases, leaving 7 bases not matched to a gene. Germline assignment: CDR1 KGHSH and CDR2 LQKENI. CDR3 DNA: TGTGCCAGCTCACCCCCCGGGACAGGGCTAAATGAGCAGTTCTTC. This gives the protein CASSPPGTGLNEQFF. The whole variable domain, remainder taken from reference TRBV18 and TRBJ2-1, is NAGVMQNPRHLVRRRGQEARLRCSPMKGHSHVYWYRQLPEEGLKFMVYLQKENIIDESGMPKERFSAEFPKEGPSILRIQQVVRGDSAAYFCASSPPGTGLNEQFFGPGTRLTVL.

The chain recombines TRBV21-1 with TRBJ2-7. TRBV21-1 is a known pseudogene. The CDR3 covers 14 residues. The CDR3 loop is CASSKKTGSYEQYF. DNA for the CDR3: TGTGCCAGCAGCAAAAAGACCGGCTCCTACGAGCAGTACTTC.

V and J are TRBV4-3 and TRBJ2-2; D not resolved. The CDR3 runs 16 residues. V lost 3 bases and J lost 4, with 15 bases in between. Germline V CDR1 and CDR2: LGHNA, YSLEER. This chain's CDR3 is CASSHRPPPGTGELFF. The DNA for the CDR3 is TGCGCCAGCAGCCACCGTCCCCCCCCGGGCACCGGGGAGCTGTTTTTT.

The V and J genes are TRBV6-5 and TRBJ1-1; tentative D call: TRBD1 (5 bases). Germline V gene lookup returns CDR1 MNHEY and CDR2 SVGAGI. The CDR3 contains 13 residues. V was shortened by 0 bases and J by 14 bases, with 16 bases between the two germline ends. Here the CDR3 reads CASSYSGRATLFF. The CDR3, as DNA: TGTGCCAGCAGTTACTCGGGCAGGGCGACTCTCTTCTTT.

Only a few counts were recorded for this clone. The V call is TRBV13, the J call TRBJ2-3; D might be TRBD1 (6 bases). Trimming removed 4 bases from V and 2 bases from J, with 22 bases in between. The CDR3 sequence is 18 residues long. Per germline, CDR1 PRHDT and CDR2 FYEKMQ (reference sequence). The CDR3 protein is CASSSPLDRRLPTDTQYF. The DNA for the CDR3 is TGTGCCAGCAGCTCCCCCCTAGACAGGCGCCTCCCCACAGATACGCAGTATTTT.

The chain uses TRBV29-1 and TRBJ2-7, with D perhaps TRBD1 or TRBD2 (5 bases each). V was trimmed by 3 bases and J by 2 bases, leaving 14 bases between them. The CDR3 runs 14 residues. CDR1 SQVTM and CDR2 ANQGSEA come from the germline V gene. The DNA for the CDR3 is TGCAGCGTTGACGGGTGCCAGGGACCCTACGAGCAGTACTTC. Protein: CSVDGCQGPYEQYF.

The chain links TRBV5-1 to TRBJ2-3; D could derive from TRBD1 or TRBD2 (5 bases each). V shed 5 bases and J shed 2 bases, with 12 bases lying between them. The CDR3 is 14 amino acids. Germline V lookup: CDR1 SGHRS, CDR2 YFSETQ. The CDR3 spells CASRAGTTTDTQYF. CDR3 bases: TGCGCCAGCAGGGCCGGGACCACCACAGATACGCAGTATTTT.

The rearrangement joins TRBV6-1 to TRBJ2-7; D remains unclear. CDR3 length equals 14 residues. Trimming stripped 0 bases from V and 10 bases from J, with 16 bases between. Germline CDR1 reads MNHNS; CDR2 reads SASEGT. CDR3 bases: TGTGCCAGCAGTGAAGCCGGGCAGGCACCGCGACAGTACTTC. Residues: CASSEAGQAPRQYF.